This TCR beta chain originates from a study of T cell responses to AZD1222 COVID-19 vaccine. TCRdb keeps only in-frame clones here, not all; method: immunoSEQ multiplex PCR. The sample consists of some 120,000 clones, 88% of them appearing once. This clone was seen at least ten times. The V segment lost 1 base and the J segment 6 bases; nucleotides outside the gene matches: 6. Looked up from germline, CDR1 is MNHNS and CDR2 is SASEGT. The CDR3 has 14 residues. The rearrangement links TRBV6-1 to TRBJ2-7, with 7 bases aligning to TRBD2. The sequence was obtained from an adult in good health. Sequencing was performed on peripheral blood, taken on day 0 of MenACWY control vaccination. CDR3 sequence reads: CASSEVRDYPEQYF. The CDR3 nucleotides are TGTGCCAGCAGTGAAGTTCGGGACTACCCCGAGCAGTACTTC.